This T cell receptor (beta chain) is from a study of blood T cell repertoires in COVID-19. This CDR3 contains 14 residues. V was pared by 4 bases and J by 5 bases, with 14 bases between. The germline V gene has CDR1 LGHDT and CDR2 YNNKEL (reference sequence). Repertoires were generated with immunoSEQ multiplex PCR, while TCRdb's copy carries only in-frame clones and drops some. The sample yields roughly 230,000 clones, approximately 84% seen once. This clone was seen a handful of times. This receptor was identified in a man aged 45-60 years with acute or convalescent COVID-19. Sequencing input: peripheral blood. The genes are TRBV3-1 (or the pseudogene TRBV3-2) and TRBJ1-2, with D possibly being TRBD1 (5 bases). CDR3: CASSLKGLGYGYTF. DNA of the CDR3: TGTGCCAGCAGCCTTAAGGGGTTGGGGTATGGCTACACCTTC.